Described below is a single T cell receptor (beta chain) sequence and its context. Its specificity is unknown. Regarding time point: newly diagnosed GD, antithyroid drugs for less than 3 months. The TCR library used RNA extracted from PBMCs. TCR beta libraries were built with iRepertoire HTBI primers and Arm-PCR of CDR3 regions. One entry per CDR3 protein results from TCRdb running MiXCR on the multiplex PCR reads. This sample carries 380,000 or so distinct CDR3 sequences, about 16% of them seen once, and the ten largest clones take roughly a fifth. This record belongs to a study of regulatory T cells in long-lasting Graves disease. Study-wide results and caveats: The persistent group shared some 2,700 public clonotypes, more than the 850 to 1,000 shared by new patients. Lower TCR diversity was seen in persistent Graves' patients than in newly diagnosed ones.

A further study also used this sample, focusing on T cells in Graves' hyperthyroidism and ophthalmopathy. Per that paper: A model of 13 V-J pairs discriminated ophthalmopathy from stable hyperthyroidism.

This receptor was obtained from a woman younger than 35 with Graves disease. Sequencing was performed on peripheral blood mononuclear cells (PBMCs), taken at new diagnosis, from a patient treated with antithyroid drugs.

The CDR3 loop is CSVVISEAFF. CDR3 sequence (DNA): TGCAGCGTTGTAATCAGTGAAGCTTTCTTT. The rearrangement uses TRBV29-1 and TRBJ1-1; D call uncertain. V shed 4 bases and J shed 7 bases, with 7 bases lying between them. The CDR3 runs 10 residues. Germline V CDR1 and CDR2: SQVTM, ANQGSEA.